This TCR beta chain originates from a study of PD-1 blockade in classical Hodgkin lymphoma. About this clone itself: The antigen is not known. Other DNA sequences in this sample translate to the same CDR3.

This CDR3 is built from 14 residues. The V and J ends lost 0 bases and 7 bases, in that order; junction bases with no gene match: 4. Germline CDR1 SGHRS, CDR2 YFSETQ. Study findings and constraints: A significant rise in TCR diversity was seen by C4D1 for CD4+ cells but not for CD8+ cells. The authors excluded patients who started nivolumab under 1 year after ASCT. A reduction in baseline TCR diversity was reportedly seen in newly diagnosed patients relative to healthy donors.

Time point: cycle 4 day 1 (C4D1), after more than 5 weeks of nivolumab. Every patient had relapsed following autologous stem cell transplantation, and cohorts differed in brentuximab vedotin exposure. Each best response was a complete response, a partial response or progressive disease. TCRdb's table, derived via immunoSEQ multiplex PCR, lists solely in-frame clones and lacks some. The sample has more than 90,000 clones, around 80% seen once; the top ten hold just under 9.5%. Here the sequenced sample was peripheral blood mononuclear cells (PBMCs), taken before the fourth cycle of nivolumab. The chain has TRBV5-1 and TRBJ2-1; TRBD2 matches at 7 bases. This sequence was found in a human donor with classical Hodgkin lymphoma. CDR3 protein: CASSLAGEGNEQFF. The CDR3 DNA sequence: TGCGCCAGCAGCTTGGCCGGGGAGGGTAATGAGCAGTTCTTC.